The source of this T cell receptor (beta chain) is a study of cytotoxic CD8 clonotypes in ibrutinib-treated CLL. Investigators sought sequencing depths of between 1 in 200,000 and 1 in 1 million T cells. The table came from immunoSEQ multiplex PCR; TCRdb's copy has only in-frame clones and leaves some out. The sample has around 33,000 clones, 49% seen once; the top ten hold under 20%. The CDR3 runs to 11 residues. The germline CDR1 and CDR2 sequences are SGHDT and YYEEEE. With 4 bases removed from V and 10 bases from J, the gap between germline ends came to 11 bases. Cryopreserved PBMCs supplied about 2 micrograms of genomic DNA for TCR beta libraries. This clone has only a few counts.

This chain connects TRBV5-6 to TRBJ1-1; TRBD1 might be the D (5 bases). The TCR comes from a human donor with chronic lymphocytic leukemia. This sample comprised PBMCs, obtained before ibrutinib treatment. CDR3 residues: CASSPGTGAFF. For the CDR3, the DNA is TGTGCCAGCAGCCCAGGGACCGGAGCTTTCTTT.